A single sample gave rise to the 30 T cell receptor beta chains below, sequenced in a study of T cell responses to AZD1222 COVID-19 vaccine. Sequenced by immunoSEQ multiplex PCR; TCRdb stores in-frame clones only, minus some. The data contain about 180,000 clones, 85% to 90% of them seen just once; the ten biggest clones take up roughly 0.49%. Source: peripheral blood, taken on day 0 of AZD1222 vaccination. Receptors originate from an adult in good health.

The chain links TRBV4-3 to TRBJ1-1; D call uncertain. V was clipped by 1 base and J by 5 bases, with 11 bases between them. This CDR3 is 14 amino acids long. Germline CDR1 LGHNA, CDR2 YSLEER. In nucleotides, the CDR3 is TGCGCCAGCAGCCAAGCTCAGGAGGGTACTGAAGCTTTCTTT. Its protein is CASSQAQEGTEAFF.

V and J are TRBV6-5 and TRBJ1-1; TRBD1 might be the D (5 bases). V was shortened by 8 bases and J by 1 base, with 8 bases between the two germline ends. Germline CDR1 reads MNHEY; CDR2 reads SVGAGI. CDR3 size: 12 residues. CDR3 bases: TGTGCCAGCTTAACAGGGAACACTGAAGCTTTCTTT. Its translation: CASLTGNTEAFF.

The rearrangement joins TRBV6-2 or TRBV6-3 to TRBJ2-3; the match to TRBD2 covers 10 bases. CDR3 length: 19 residues. Looked up from germline, CDR1 is MNHEY and CDR2 is SVGEGT. The V gene end was trimmed by 0 bases and the J gene end by 5 bases; junction bases not matched to a gene: 14. The CDR3 loop is CASSYSIGSGGAGGDTQYF. CDR3 sequence (DNA): TGTGCCAGCAGTTACTCGATTGGGAGCGGGGGGGCCGGTGGAGATACGCAGTATTTT.

The V call is TRBV5-1, the J call TRBJ1-1, with D possibly being TRBD1 (6 bases). The germline V gene has CDR1 SGHRS and CDR2 YFSETQ. The CDR3 is made up of 14 amino acids. The V end was cut by 4 bases, the J end by 1 base, with 11 bases between. The CDR3 spells CASSPDRENTEAFF. In DNA, the CDR3 is TGCGCCAGCAGCCCGGACAGAGAGAACACTGAAGCTTTCTTT.

V usage is TRBV7-8 and J usage is TRBJ1-1; possibly TRBD1 for D (6 bases). Per germline, CDR1 SGHVS and CDR2 FQNEAQ. V lost 5 bases and J 4 bases, leaving 26 bases between the germline ends. The CDR3 is 18 amino acids. This CDR3 reads CASSTTLLTGLDFTEAFF. The CDR3 DNA sequence: TGTGCCAGCAGCACTACTCTCCTCACAGGGCTGGACTTCACTGAAGCTTTCTTT.

The chain has TRBV19 and TRBJ2-6; 8 nucleotides line up with TRBD1. The trim removed 3 bases at V and 2 bases at J, leaving 6 bases unmatched. CDR1 LNHDA and CDR2 SQIVND come from the germline V gene (reference sequence). This CDR3 region has 17 residues. The CDR3 is CASSIAGQGTGANVLTF. CDR3 nucleotide sequence: TGTGCCAGTAGTATCGCCGGACAGGGAACTGGGGCCAACGTCCTGACTTTC.

This clone was observed a single time. The rearrangement joins TRBV30 to TRBJ1-6, with TRBD1 identical over 7 bases. The CDR3 is 14 residues long. The V segment lost 3 bases and the J segment 3 bases; nucleotides outside the gene matches: 2. Per germline, CDR1 GTSNPN and CDR2 SVGIG (reference sequence). CDR3: CAWSGTDYNSPLHF. The CDR3 nucleotides are TGTGCCTGGAGCGGGACAGACTATAATTCACCCCTCCACTTT.

This chain uses TRBV5-1 with TRBJ2-3; TRBD2 might be the D (7 bases). V dropped 5 bases and J dropped 0 bases, with 19 bases sitting between them. There are 17 residues in the CDR3. Germline lookup yields CDR1 SGHRS and CDR2 YFSETQ. The CDR3 loop is CASSLRIGGPSTDTQYF. DNA of the CDR3: TGCGCCAGCAGTTTGAGGATCGGGGGGCCTAGCACAGATACGCAGTATTTT.

The table lists this clone with a count of one. CDR3 loop: CATRWASGDLETQYF. The CDR3 nucleotides are TGTGCCACCCGATGGGCTAGCGGGGACTTGGAGACCCAGTACTTC. The rearrangement uses TRBV7-8 and TRBJ2-5; 9 nucleotides line up with TRBD2. Unmatched junction bases numbered 14, after V lost 10 bases and J lost 5 bases. This CDR3 region has 15 residues. Looked up from germline, CDR1 is SGHVS and CDR2 is FQNEAQ.

This rearrangement joins TRBV5-1 to TRBJ1-1, with 7 bases that match TRBD1. V dropped 4 bases and J dropped 0; count of bases not matched to a gene: 6. CDR1 and CDR2 from the germline V gene are SGHRS and YFSETQ. The CDR3 is 15 amino acids. The CDR3 region has the DNA TGCGCCAGCAGCGGTCGGACAGGTTTGAACACTGAAGCTTTCTTT. This encodes CASSGRTGLNTEAFF.

The V gene is TRBV18, the J gene TRBJ2-7; 8 bases map to TRBD1. The CDR3 has 14 amino acids. V gave up 5 bases and J gave up 3 bases; unmatched junction bases: 6. Per the germline V gene, CDR1 is KGHSH and CDR2 is LQKENI. The CDR3 region has the DNA TGTGCCAGCTCATCCGGGACAGGCCTCTACGAGCAGTACTTC. Its protein is CASSSGTGLYEQYF.

The J gene is TRBJ1-2, the V gene TRBV24-1, with 7 bases aligning to TRBD1. Trimming took 4 bases from V and 0 from J; bases not matched to a gene: 7. The germline CDR1 and CDR2 sequences are KGHDR and SFDVKD. CDR3 length: 16 residues. CDR3: CATSETRQGPNYGYTF. DNA for the CDR3: TGTGCCACCAGTGAGACTCGACAGGGTCCTAACTATGGCTACACCTTC.

The chain has TRBV19 and TRBJ2-1; D might be TRBD1 (6 bases). Germline V gene sequence: CDR1 LNHDA, CDR2 SQIVND (reference sequence). Trimming shortened V by 6 bases and J by 6 bases, and 15 bases separated the two germline ends. The CDR3 has 14 residues. Here the CDR3 DNA reads TGTGCCAGTAGCGCCGGGACAACTATCAATGAGCAGTTCTTC. Translating it yields CASSAGTTINEQFF.

The genes are TRBV9 and TRBJ2-7, with TRBD1 identical over 7 bases. CDR3 length equals 15 residues. Trimming cost V 4 bases and J 3 bases; bases outside gene matches: 10. CDR1 and CDR2 (germline): SGDLS, YYNGEE. In DNA form, the CDR3 reads TGTGCCAGCAGCCTAAAGGACAGGTCCCACTACGAGCAGTACTTC. This gives the protein CASSLKDRSHYEQYF.

The rearrangement joins TRBV5-1 to TRBJ1-1, with TRBD1 matching 8 bases. Unmatched junction bases numbered 5, after V lost 4 bases and J lost 6 bases. Germline loops: CDR1 SGHRS, CDR2 YFSETQ. The CDR3 sequence is 13 residues long. CDR3: CASSPDRAAEAFF. For the CDR3, the DNA is TGCGCCAGCAGCCCGGACAGGGCGGCTGAAGCTTTCTTT.

V usage is TRBV19 and J usage is TRBJ2-3; possibly TRBD1 for D (5 bases). Germline V lookup: CDR1 LNHDA, CDR2 SQIVND (reference sequence). V was shortened by 5 bases and J by 4 bases, with 19 bases between the two germline ends. This CDR3 is 16 amino acids long. CDR3 region: CASSDPLRASPDTQYF. The CDR3 DNA follows: TGTGCCAGTAGTGACCCCCTCAGGGCCAGTCCAGATACGCAGTATTTT.

V gene TRBV9 combines with J gene TRBJ1-1; D might be TRBD1 (6 bases). CDR1 is SGDLS, CDR2 YYNGEE, per germline. The CDR3 covers 14 residues. Trimming pared 3 bases from V and 9 bases from J, leaving 18 bases between. In nucleotides, the CDR3 is TGTGCCAGCAGCGAGGGGAGGGGGGTAGCAAAAGCTTTCTTT. Its protein product is CASSEGRGVAKAFF.

This chain uses TRBV15 with TRBJ1-2, with D unresolved. V lost 5 bases to trimming and J lost 2 bases, with 9 bases between them. CDR3 size: 13 residues. Germline CDR1 reads LNHNV; CDR2 reads YYDKDF (reference sequence). The chain's CDR3 is CATSLQINYGYTF. The CDR3 nucleotides read TGTGCCACCAGCCTACAGATAAACTATGGCTACACCTTC. The full variable domain, its missing parts supplied by reference TRBV15 and TRBJ1-2, is DAMVIQNPRYQVTQFGKPVTLSCSQTLNHNVMYWYQQKSSQAPKLLFHYYDKDFNNEADTPDNFQSRRPNTSFCFLDIRSPGLGDTAMYLCATSLQINYGYTFGSGTRLTVV.

V usage is TRBV29-1 and J usage is TRBJ1-2; TRBD1 agrees at 7 bases. V lost 1 base, J lost 2 bases, and 13 bases stayed unmatched. Germline CDR1 reads SQVTM; CDR2 reads ANQGSEA. This CDR3 is 17 amino acids long. The CDR3 sequence is CSVEVYEGRGQNYGYTF. CDR3 DNA sequence: TGCAGCGTTGAAGTCTATGAAGGGAGGGGGCAAAACTATGGCTACACCTTC. The full variable domain, in which reference TRBV29-1 and TRBJ1-2 provide the parts outside the CDR3, is SAVISQKPSRDICQRGTSLTIQCQVDSQVTMMFWYRQQPGQSLTLIATANQGSEATYESGFVIDKFPISRPNLTFSTLTVSNMSPEDSSIYLCSVEVYEGRGQNYGYTFGSGTRLTVV.

The V call is TRBV19, the J call TRBJ2-3, with D perhaps matching TRBD1 (6 bases). Trimming left V 9 bases short and J 5 bases short, with 15 bases between. The CDR3 contains 13 residues. CDR1 and CDR2 (germline): LNHDA, SQIVND (reference sequence). The CDR3 region is CASSDTRGDTQYF. The CDR3 DNA sequence: TGTGCCAGCTCAGATACCAGGGGAGATACGCAGTATTTT.

This clone was observed a handful of times. The chain has TRBV7-9 and TRBJ1-1; 7 bases are a match to TRBD1. The J segment lost 4 bases and the V segment lost 5 bases, leaving 16 bases of the junction unmatched. The CDR3 covers 17 residues. The germline V gene encodes CDR1 SEHNR and CDR2 FQNEAQ (reference sequence). CDR3 DNA: TGTGCCAGCAGCCCCACAACTAGGGGGACAGCCATCACTGAAGCTTTCTTT. This translates into CASSPTTRGTAITEAFF.

This chain uses TRBV24-1 with TRBJ2-1; the match to TRBD1 covers 12 bases. The length of the CDR3 is 21 residues. With V trimmed by 4 bases and J by 0 bases, 15 bases remained unmatched. Germline CDR1 reads KGHDR; CDR2 reads SFDVKD. The CDR3 region is CATSDPRGQGAFTSSYNEQFF. DNA for the CDR3: TGTGCCACCAGTGACCCTCGGGGACAGGGGGCCTTTACGAGCTCCTACAATGAGCAGTTCTTC.

The V gene is TRBV5-1, the J gene TRBJ2-6; D is perhaps TRBD1 (7 bases). With 2 bases removed from V and 0 bases from J, the gap between germline ends came to 12 bases. The CDR3 runs to 17 residues. Germline V CDR1 and CDR2: SGHRS, YFSETQ. CDR3 residues: CASSFGGDSSGANVLTF. The CDR3 DNA is TGCGCCAGCAGCTTTGGAGGGGACAGCTCTGGGGCCAACGTCCTGACTTTC.

This clone was picked up one time. J is TRBJ2-7 and V is TRBV18; 9 nucleotides line up with TRBD1. V dropped 4 bases and J dropped 6; count of bases not matched to a gene: 7. Germline-derived CDR1 and CDR2 are KGHSH and LQKENI. The CDR3 loop spans 14 amino acids. The CDR3 here is CASSLGQGSGEQYF. The DNA of the CDR3 is TGTGCCAGCTCACTCGGACAGGGGAGCGGCGAGCAGTACTTC.

This CDR3 is CSVQGRRRVNTEAFF. CDR3 sequence (DNA): TGCAGCGTCCAAGGACGCAGGAGGGTGAACACTGAAGCTTTCTTT. The chain combines TRBV29-1 with TRBJ1-1; D call uncertain. CDR1 and CDR2 from the germline V gene are SQVTM and ANQGSEA. The CDR3 length is 15 residues. Trimming removed 6 bases at V and 0 bases at J, with 17 bases between. Full variable domain (outside the CDR3, taken from reference TRBV29-1 and TRBJ1-1): SAVISQKPSRDICQRGTSLTIQCQVDSQVTMMFWYRQQPGQSLTLIATANQGSEATYESGFVIDKFPISRPNLTFSTLTVSNMSPEDSSIYLCSVQGRRRVNTEAFFGQGTRLTVV.

V and J are TRBV10-2 and TRBJ2-2, with D unresolved. This CDR3 is 14 amino acids long. V shed 2 bases and J shed 5 bases, with 9 bases lying between them. Per germline, CDR1 WSHSY and CDR2 SAAADI. The CDR3 DNA follows: TGCGCCAGCAGTGAGGGCAGCTTTACCGGGGAGCTGTTTTTT. Translated, it gives CASSEGSFTGELFF.

The V and J genes are TRBV6-5 and TRBJ1-1; 7 nucleotides agree with TRBD1. Trimming cost V 6 bases and J 1 base; bases outside gene matches: 5. Looked up from germline, CDR1 is MNHEY and CDR2 is SVGAGI. The CDR3 has 14 amino acids. Written as DNA, the CDR3 is TGTGCCAGCAGGGCTGGGACAGCGAACACTGAAGCTTTCTTT. It is translated as CASRAGTANTEAFF.

CDR3 bases: TGTGCCAGCAGTTACCATGGGGGGAACACTGAAGCTTTCTTT. Its translation is CASSYHGGNTEAFF. The V and J genes are TRBV6-5 and TRBJ1-1; D is possibly TRBD1 (5 bases). In germline, CDR1 is MNHEY, CDR2 SVGAGI. The CDR3 is 14 residues long. V was pared by 2 bases and J by 1 base, with 8 bases between.

This clone has only one observation. The chain carries TRBV19 and TRBJ1-5, with 10 bases lining up with TRBD1. In germline, CDR1 is LNHDA, CDR2 SQIVND (reference sequence). CDR3 length equals 15 residues. The V and J ends lost 8 bases and 4 bases, in that order; junction bases with no gene match: 8. CDR3 sequence: CASRDRTGGNQPQHF. The CDR3 DNA reads as TGTGCCAGTCGTGATAGGACAGGGGGTAATCAGCCCCAGCATTTT.

The V call is TRBV5-1, the J call TRBJ1-1, with a tentative D call TRBD1 (5 bases). Germline assignment: CDR1 SGHRS and CDR2 YFSETQ. CDR3 length: 15 residues. V lost 3 bases to trimming and J lost 1 base, with 13 bases between them. CDR3 loop: CASSSSRDANTEAFF. The CDR3 nucleotides are TGCGCCAGCAGCTCGAGCCGGGACGCGAACACTGAAGCTTTCTTT.